The entry below describes one T cell receptor beta chain. Its antigen is unknown. Other DNA sequences from this sample encode an identical CDR3 as well. This entry comes from a study of T cells and Merkel cell carcinoma outcomes. General observations from the study: Reportedly, T-cell repertoire with density predicts Merkel cell carcinoma outcomes.

Clones were read by immunoSEQ multiplex PCR, and TCRdb kept only the in-frame ones, dropping some. Found here are 12,000 or so clones, 95% of them singletons; the top ten hold about 0.94%. The germline V gene encodes CDR1 SGHAT and CDR2 FQNNGV. J lost 2 bases, V lost 2 bases, and 3 bases had no gene match. The CDR3 length is 15 residues. Sequencing was carried out using tumor tissue from Merkel cell carcinoma. The source is a human donor with Merkel cell carcinoma. The rearrangement joins TRBV11-2 to TRBJ1-3; 7 bases are shared with TRBD1. The CDR3, as DNA: TGTGCCAGCAGCTTATCGACAGGGACTGGAAACACCATATATTTT. Translation: CASSLSTGTGNTIYF.